The 25 T cell receptor beta chains reported below all come from one sample, sequenced in a study of CD4 T cells in relation to SARS-CoV-2 and coronaviruses. Unexposed donor CD4+ T cells date from 2011-2018, before the COVID-19 pandemic. After ten to eleven days of culture, CD4+ T cells were isolated. The antigens for these receptors are not known. Some clones are missing from TCRdb's copy, which holds only in-frame ones; the method was immunoSEQ multiplex PCR. In the table there are about 17,000 clones, 75% to 85% of which are singletons. Sequenced material: CD4+ T cells from PBMCs, cultured in vitro. The origin of the receptors is a human donor in good health.

The chain uses TRBV6-1 and TRBJ2-7, with 12 nucleotides matching TRBD2. The CDR3 runs 17 residues. With V trimmed by 3 bases and J by 0 bases, 6 bases remained unmatched. Germline values: CDR1 MNHNS, CDR2 SASEGT. CDR3 sequence reads: CASSDSLAGGLSYEQYF. In nucleotides, the CDR3 is TGTGCCAGCAGTGATTCACTAGCGGGGGGCCTCTCCTACGAGCAGTACTTC.

The rearrangement links TRBV27 to TRBJ2-5; D might be TRBD1 or TRBD2, each matching 5 bases. Trimming cost V 3 bases and J 5 bases, with 19 bases left between them. Germline CDR1 MNHEY, CDR2 SMNVEV (reference sequence). The length of the CDR3 is 16 residues. The CDR3 region has the DNA TGTGCCAGCAGTTTGGGTAGGGGCGGGCGTGTTGAGACCCAGTACTTC. Its protein product is CASSLGRGGRVETQYF.

This chain uses TRBV7-9 with TRBJ2-1; TRBD2 agrees at 12 bases. The CDR3 consists of 16 residues. V shed 0 bases and J 4 bases; nucleotides not matched to a gene: 1. The V gene's germline CDR1 is SEHNR and CDR2 FQNEAQ (reference sequence). CDR3 nucleotides: TGTGCCAGCAGCTTAGCTGGACTAGCGGGATACAATGAGCAGTTCTTC. Translating it yields CASSLAGLAGYNEQFF.

The chain uses TRBV2 and TRBJ2-1; 11 nucleotides agree with TRBD2. Germline V CDR1 and CDR2: SNHLY, FYNNEI. The length of the CDR3 is 14 residues. The V segment lost 6 bases and the J segment 8 bases; nucleotides outside the gene matches: 6. CDR3 region: CASRGLAARDEQFF. The CDR3 DNA follows: TGTGCCAGCAGGGGACTAGCGGCAAGAGATGAGCAGTTCTTC.

V gene TRBV25-1 combines with J gene TRBJ1-4; TRBD1 agrees at 8 bases. This CDR3 contains 14 residues. Germline CDR1 reads MGHDK; CDR2 reads SYGVNS. V shed 7 bases, J shed 6 bases, and the junction held 7 bases outside the gene matches. CDR3: CASTGAGGHEKLFF. The CDR3 DNA reads as TGTGCCAGCACTGGGGCAGGGGGCCATGAAAAACTGTTTTTT.

The chain couples TRBV2 to TRBJ2-3, with D maybe TRBD1 (5 bases). The CDR3 is 15 residues long. Trimming stripped 3 bases from V and 2 bases from J, with 12 bases between. CDR1 SNHLY and CDR2 FYNNEI come from the germline V gene. DNA of the CDR3: TGTGCCAGCAGTGACGTAAGGGGCCCCACAGATACGCAGTATTTT. Protein: CASSDVRGPTDTQYF.

The rearrangement joins TRBV29-1 to TRBJ2-1; 13 bases fit TRBD2. Germline V gene data show CDR1 as SQVTM and CDR2 as ANQGSEA. The CDR3 runs to 14 residues. The junction had 8 bases not matched to a gene; V was cut back by 6 bases and J by 9 bases. The CDR3 reads CSVSPGLAGTEQFF. The CDR3 bases are TGCAGCGTGTCCCCGGGACTAGCGGGGACTGAGCAGTTCTTC.

The chain is built from TRBV5-4 and TRBJ2-7, with 8 bases lining up with TRBD2. Germline loops: CDR1 SGHNT, CDR2 YYREEE (reference sequence). Germline trimming cut 2 bases from V and 0 bases from J; bases unmatched to any gene: 4. The CDR3 is 15 amino acids. In DNA form, the CDR3 reads TGTGCCAGCAGCTTTGGTGCGGGGGGCTCCTACGAGCAGTACTTC. This encodes CASSFGAGGSYEQYF.

The chain couples TRBV6-5 to TRBJ2-7; 9 bases map to TRBD1. The CDR3 consists of 15 residues. V shed 6 bases, J shed 4 bases, and the junction held 10 bases outside the gene matches. Per the germline V gene, CDR1 is MNHEY and CDR2 is SVGAGI. The CDR3 coding sequence is TGTGCCAGCAGGAAGCATGGGACAGGGATTTACGAGCAGTACTTC. Translated, it gives CASRKHGTGIYEQYF.

In DNA form, the CDR3 reads TGCAGCGTTGAGTTGCTGGACCCCCATACCGGGGAGCTGTTTTTT. This codes for CSVELLDPHTGELFF. The J gene is TRBJ2-2, the V gene TRBV29-1; D unclear. CDR3 length equals 15 residues. V was cut by 3 bases and J by 5 bases, with 16 bases left in between. CDR1 and CDR2 from the germline V gene are SQVTM and ANQGSEA.

V usage is TRBV5-1 and J usage is TRBJ2-5; 14 bases match TRBD2. The CDR3 extends over 17 amino acids. J lost 5 bases, V lost 6 bases, and 12 bases had no gene match. Per germline, CDR1 SGHRS and CDR2 YFSETQ. The CDR3 is CASTRTSGGRGMETQYF. The CDR3 nucleotides read TGCGCCAGCACACGGACTAGCGGGGGGCGGGGGATGGAGACCCAGTACTTC.

The chain links TRBV7-6 to TRBJ2-2, with D possibly being TRBD2 (6 bases). V lost 0 bases and J 4 bases, leaving 9 bases between the germline ends. This CDR3 has 15 residues. Germline V gives CDR1 SGHVS, CDR2 FNYEAQ. The CDR3 DNA follows: TGTGCCAGCAGCTTAGCACAGCGGGTCACCGGGGAGCTGTTTTTT. It yields the protein CASSLAQRVTGELFF.

Note on this clone: Other DNA sequences within the sample encode an identical CDR3. This chain links TRBV7-2 with TRBJ2-6, with D perhaps assigned TRBD1 or TRBD2 (6 bases each). Trimming left V 3 bases short and J 0 bases short, with 12 bases between. The CDR3 contains 17 residues. Germline CDR1 SGHTA, CDR2 FQGNSA. The CDR3 DNA is TGTGCCAGCAGCTTGAGGGGGGCTAGCTCTGGGGCCAACGTCCTGACTTTC. Translation: CASSLRGASSGANVLTF.

The J gene is TRBJ1-3, the V gene TRBV19, with D maybe TRBD1 (5 bases). Germline CDR1 reads LNHDA; CDR2 reads SQIVND (reference sequence). V lost 4 bases to trimming and J lost 4 bases, with 8 bases between them. This CDR3 spans 13 amino acids. The CDR3, as DNA: TGTGCCAGTAGTACAGGGAGAGGAAACACCATATATTTT. Encoded protein: CASSTGRGNTIYF.

This chain joins TRBV19 and TRBJ2-3; 10 nucleotides align to TRBD2. V dropped 5 bases and J dropped 0; count of bases not matched to a gene: 5. Germline lookup yields CDR1 LNHDA and CDR2 SQIVND (reference sequence). The CDR3 has 16 residues. Here the CDR3 DNA reads TGTGCCAGTAGTCGGGCTAGCGGGGGAAGCACAGATACGCAGTATTTT. Its translation: CASSRASGGSTDTQYF. The full variable domain, its missing parts supplied by reference TRBV19 and TRBJ2-3, is DGGITQSPKYLFRKEGQNVTLSCEQNLNHDAMYWYRQDPGQGLRLIYYSQIVNDFQKGDIAEGYSVSREKKESFPLTVTSAQKNPTAFYLCASSRASGGSTDTQYFGPGTRLTVL.

This sequence joins TRBV18 and TRBJ1-2, with 10 positions matching TRBD1. Germline CDR1 reads KGHSH; CDR2 reads LQKENI. The CDR3 contains 16 residues. The V gene end was trimmed by 3 bases and the J gene end by 7 bases; junction bases not matched to a gene: 11. The CDR3 DNA sequence: TGTGCCAGCTCACCGGGACAGGGGAGCCTCGTCGGTGGCTACACCTTC. The encoded protein is CASSPGQGSLVGGYTF.

The rearrangement links TRBV6-6 to TRBJ1-1; possible D gene TRBD1, 5 bases. The germline gives CDR1 MNHNY, CDR2 SVGAGI (reference sequence). This CDR3 region has 14 residues. With 3 bases removed from V and 4 bases from J, the gap between germline ends came to 12 bases. This CDR3 reads CASSYLRDGTEAFF. The CDR3 DNA follows: TGTGCCAGCAGTTATCTCAGGGATGGCACTGAAGCTTTCTTT.

V and J are TRBV5-6 and TRBJ2-7, with D perhaps TRBD2 (6 bases). V shed 0 bases and J shed 4 bases, with 11 bases lying between them. This CDR3 spans 14 amino acids. Germline V gives CDR1 SGHDT, CDR2 YYEEEE. The CDR3 here is CASSLGGIDYEQYF. In DNA form, the CDR3 reads TGTGCCAGCAGCTTGGGCGGGATCGATTACGAGCAGTACTTC.

The V call is TRBV7-2, the J call TRBJ2-3; D is possibly TRBD1 (5 bases). With 5 bases removed from V and 5 bases from J, the gap between germline ends came to 14 bases. Germline CDR1 reads SGHTA; CDR2 reads FQGNSA. This CDR3 comprises 14 residues. The CDR3 region is CASSLGGAVDTQYF. The CDR3 DNA is TGTGCCAGCAGCCTCGGTGGGGCCGTAGATACGCAGTATTTT.

The rearrangement joins TRBV18 to TRBJ2-2; no clear D gene. The ends were cut back, 6 bases at V and 0 bases at J, with 14 bases in the middle. Germline lookup yields CDR1 KGHSH and CDR2 LQKENI. The CDR3 runs 16 residues. The CDR3 here is CASSRLASTNTGELFF. CDR3 in DNA: TGTGCCAGCTCCCGTTTGGCGAGCACGAACACCGGGGAGCTGTTTTTT.

The V and J genes are TRBV12-5 and TRBJ1-3, with TRBD1 as a possible D gene (5 bases). Germline values: CDR1 LGHNT, CDR2 FRNRAP. The CDR3 loop spans 14 amino acids. The V end lost 6 bases, the J end lost 3 bases, and 12 bases lay between the germline ends. The CDR3 DNA reads as TGTGCTAGTGGAAGGGACCTGGGTGGAAACACCATATATTTT. Amino acids: CASGRDLGGNTIYF.

The rearrangement uses TRBV7-3 and TRBJ2-3; 9 nucleotides agree with TRBD2. The V segment lost 3 bases and the J segment 6 bases; nucleotides outside the gene matches: 13. The CDR3 contains 17 residues. The germline CDR1 and CDR2 sequences are SGHTA and FQGTGA. The CDR3 sequence: CASSLISGSAAGDTQYF. CDR3 nucleotide sequence: TGTGCCAGCAGCTTGATTAGCGGGAGCGCCGCGGGTGATACGCAGTATTTT.

The chain recombines TRBV11-3 with TRBJ2-2, with a possible D match to TRBD2 (5 bases). The CDR3 runs to 14 residues. V was cut by 5 bases and J by 7 bases, with 14 bases left in between. Germline assignment: CDR1 SGHNT and CDR2 YENEEA. The CDR3 reads CASSPRTRGGELFF. The CDR3 DNA is TGTGCCAGCAGCCCCCGGACCCGGGGCGGGGAGCTGTTTTTT.

The V and J genes are TRBV7-9 and TRBJ1-4; no reliable D call. V lost 1 base and J lost 8, with 5 bases in between. The germline V gene has CDR1 SEHNR and CDR2 FQNEAQ (reference sequence). The CDR3 loop spans 12 amino acids. Here the CDR3 DNA reads TGTGCCAGCAGCTTAGAGGCCGAAAAACTGTTTTTT. Translation gives CASSLEAEKLFF. The variable domain in full, completed from reference TRBV7-9 and TRBJ1-4, reads DTGVSQNPRHKITKRGQNVTFRCDPISEHNRLYWYRQTLGQGPEFLTYFQNEAQLEKSRLLSDRFSAERPKGSFSTLEIQRTEQGDSAMYLCASSLEAEKLFFGSGTQLSVL.

The V and J genes are TRBV28 and TRBJ2-1; D remains ambiguous. The CDR3 contains 16 residues. V dropped 4 bases and J dropped 5 bases, with 18 bases sitting between them. Per germline, CDR1 MDHEN and CDR2 SYDVKM. CDR3 protein: CASSSTSQLLNNEQFF. For the CDR3, the DNA is TGTGCCAGCAGTTCCACCTCCCAGTTACTCAACAATGAGCAGTTCTTC.